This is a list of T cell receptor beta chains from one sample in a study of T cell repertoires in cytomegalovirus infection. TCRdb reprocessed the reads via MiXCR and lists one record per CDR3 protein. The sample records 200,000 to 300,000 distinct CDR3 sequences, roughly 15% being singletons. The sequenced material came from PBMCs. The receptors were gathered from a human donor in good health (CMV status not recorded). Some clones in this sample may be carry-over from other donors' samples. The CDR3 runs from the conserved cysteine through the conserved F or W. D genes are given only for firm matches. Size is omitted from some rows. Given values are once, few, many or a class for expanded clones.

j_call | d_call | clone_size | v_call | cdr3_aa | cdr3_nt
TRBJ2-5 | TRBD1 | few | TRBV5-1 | CASQIRGRQETQYF | TGCGCCAGCCAGATCAGGGGGCGGCAAGAGACCCAGTACTTC
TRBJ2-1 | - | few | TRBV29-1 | CSVEERIESSYNEQFF | TGCAGCGTTGAAGAACGGATAGAGAGCTCCTACAATGAGCAGTTCTTC
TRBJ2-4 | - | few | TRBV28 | CASSFSGENIQYF | TGTGCCAGCAGTTTCTCGGGTGAAAACATTCAGTACTTC
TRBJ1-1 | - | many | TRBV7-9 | CASSRWGGTIMNTEAFF | TGTGCCAGCAGCCGTTGGGGGGGGACTATAATGAACACTGAAGCTTTCTTT
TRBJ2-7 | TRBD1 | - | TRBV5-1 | CASSLRTGRTEQYF | TGCGCCAGCAGCCTACGGACAGGGAGGACCGAGCAGTACTTC
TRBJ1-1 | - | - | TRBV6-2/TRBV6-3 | CASGWGMNTEAFF | TGTGCCAGCGGGTGGGGCATGAACACTGAAGCTTTCTTT
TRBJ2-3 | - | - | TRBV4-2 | CASSQDRGDTQYF | TGTGCCAGCAGCCAAGACCGAGGGGATACGCAGTATTTT
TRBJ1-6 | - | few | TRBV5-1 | CASSLGTADNSPLHF | TGCGCCAGCAGCTTGGGGACGGCTGATAATTCACCCCTCCACTTT
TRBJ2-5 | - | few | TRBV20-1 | CSAGPGGQETQYF | TGCAGTGCTGGGCCCGGTGGCCAAGAGACCCAGTACTTC
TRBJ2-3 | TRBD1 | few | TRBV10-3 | CAIGQGGTDTQYF | TGTGCCATCGGACAGGGCGGCACAGATACGCAGTATTTT
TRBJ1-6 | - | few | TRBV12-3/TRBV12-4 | CASSLKAATPLHF | TGTGCCAGCAGTTTGAAGGCCGCTACGCCCCTCCACTTT
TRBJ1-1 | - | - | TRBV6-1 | CASSSQGGYTEAFF | TGTGCCAGCAGTTCGCAGGGAGGGTACACTGAAGCTTTCTTT
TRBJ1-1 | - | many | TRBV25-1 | CASTRGGYTEAFF | TGTGCCAGCACCAGGGGCGGGTACACTGAAGCTTTCTTT
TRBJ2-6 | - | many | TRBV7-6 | CASSTNGAVANVLTF | TGTGCCAGCAGCACAAATGGGGCGGTGGCCAACGTCCTGACTTTC
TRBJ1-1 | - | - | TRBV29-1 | CSVAGHLNTEAFF | TGCAGCGTTGCGGGACATTTGAACACTGAAGCTTTCTTT
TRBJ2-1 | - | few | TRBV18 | CASSPRASEPAYNEQFF | TGTGCCAGCTCACCACGGGCTAGCGAACCAGCCTACAATGAGCAGTTCTTC
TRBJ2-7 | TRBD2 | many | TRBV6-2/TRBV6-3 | CASSLAGIEQYF | TGTGCCAGCAGCCTAGCGGGGATCGAGCAGTACTTC
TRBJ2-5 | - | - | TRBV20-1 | CSAREGQLGETQYF | TGCAGTGCTAGAGAGGGGCAGCTGGGGGAGACCCAGTACTTC
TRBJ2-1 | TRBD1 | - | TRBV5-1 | CASSLNTTGSGNEQFF | TGCGCCAGCAGCTTGAACACGACAGGGAGTGGCAATGAGCAGTTCTTC
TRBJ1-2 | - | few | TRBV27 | CASSWGRAEGYTF | TGTGCCAGCAGTTGGGGAAGGGCGGAGGGCTACACCTTC
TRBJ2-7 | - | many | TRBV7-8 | CASSLAQSSYEQYF | TGTGCCAGCAGCTTAGCGCAGAGCTCCTACGAGCAGTACTTC
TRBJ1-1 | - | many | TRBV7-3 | CASSLNGLPNTEAFF | TGTGCCAGCAGCTTAAATGGGCTACCGAACACTGAAGCTTTCTTT
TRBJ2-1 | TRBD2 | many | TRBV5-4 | CASSLPGLAVNEQFF | TGTGCCAGCAGCTTGCCGGGACTAGCGGTGAATGAGCAGTTCTTC
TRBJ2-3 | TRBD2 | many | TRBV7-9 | CASSSSTGTTSYTQYF | TGTGCCAGCAGCTCATCAACCGGGACTACCTCCTATACGCAGTATTTT
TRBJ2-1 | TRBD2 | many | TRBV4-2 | CASSPAGTSGGGAYNEQFF | TGTGCCAGCAGCCCAGCCGGGACTAGCGGGGGAGGCGCCTACAATGAGCAGTTCTTC
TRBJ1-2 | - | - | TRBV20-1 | CSANIGSGYTF | TGCAGTGCTAATATCGGAAGCGGCTACACCTTC
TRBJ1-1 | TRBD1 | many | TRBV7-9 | CASSHKTGMNTEAFF | TGTGCCAGCAGCCACAAGACAGGGATGAACACTGAAGCTTTCTTT
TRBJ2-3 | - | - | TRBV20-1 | CSPTDPLGTQYF | TGCAGTCCGACGGACCCTCTGGGTACGCAGTATTTT
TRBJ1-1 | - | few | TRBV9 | CASSVDGNTEAFF | TGTGCCAGCAGCGTAGATGGGAACACTGAAGCTTTCTTT
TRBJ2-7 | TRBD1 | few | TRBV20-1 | CSARGTGRHEQYF | TGCAGTGCTAGAGGGACAGGGCGTCACGAGCAGTACTTC
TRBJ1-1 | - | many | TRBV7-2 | CASSFSGMGNTEAFF | TGTGCCAGCAGCTTCTCAGGGATGGGGAACACTGAAGCTTTCTTT
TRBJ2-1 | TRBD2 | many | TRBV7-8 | CASSLARTSGKVNNEQFF | TGTGCCAGCAGCTTAGCTCGAACTAGCGGGAAGGTTAACAATGAGCAGTTCTTC
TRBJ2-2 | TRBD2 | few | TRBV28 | CASSQTSGKTGELFF | TGTGCCAGCAGTCAGACTAGCGGGAAAACCGGGGAGCTGTTTTTT
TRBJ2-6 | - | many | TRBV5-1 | CASSLGQIRSGANVLTF | TGCGCCAGCAGCTTGGGACAGATAAGGTCTGGGGCCAACGTCCTGACTTTC
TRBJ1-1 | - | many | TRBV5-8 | CASSPRTIRNTEAFF | TGTGCCAGCAGCCCCCGGACCATACGGAACACTGAAGCTTTCTTT
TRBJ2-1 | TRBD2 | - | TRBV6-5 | CASSSPINSGGPYSYNEQFF | TGTGCCAGCAGTTCCCCGATTAATAGCGGGGGACCCTACTCCTACAATGAGCAGTTCTTC
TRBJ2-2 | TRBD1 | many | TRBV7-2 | CASSKGQGLTGELFF | TGTGCCAGCAGCAAGGGACAGGGACTCACCGGGGAGCTGTTTTTT
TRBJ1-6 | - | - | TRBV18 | CASSPNRDGSPLHF | TGTGCCAGCTCACCTAACAGGGATGGTTCACCCCTCCACTTT
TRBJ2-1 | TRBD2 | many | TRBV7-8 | CASVAGGNPNEQFF | TGTGCCAGCGTTGCGGGAGGGAACCCAAATGAGCAGTTCTTC
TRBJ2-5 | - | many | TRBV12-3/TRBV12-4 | CASSKVEETQYF | TGTGCCAGCAGCAAAGTGGAGGAGACCCAGTACTTC
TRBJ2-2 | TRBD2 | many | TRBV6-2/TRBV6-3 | CASSPRTSGETGELFF | TGTGCCAGCAGCCCGAGGACTAGCGGGGAGACCGGGGAGCTGTTTTTT
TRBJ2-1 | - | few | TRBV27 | CASSLEYRPYNEQFF | TGTGCCAGCAGTTTAGAATACAGACCCTACAATGAGCAGTTCTTC
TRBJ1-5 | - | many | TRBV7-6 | CASSSGRVPFNQPQHF | TGTGCCAGCAGCTCAGGACGGGTGCCTTTCAATCAGCCCCAGCATTTT